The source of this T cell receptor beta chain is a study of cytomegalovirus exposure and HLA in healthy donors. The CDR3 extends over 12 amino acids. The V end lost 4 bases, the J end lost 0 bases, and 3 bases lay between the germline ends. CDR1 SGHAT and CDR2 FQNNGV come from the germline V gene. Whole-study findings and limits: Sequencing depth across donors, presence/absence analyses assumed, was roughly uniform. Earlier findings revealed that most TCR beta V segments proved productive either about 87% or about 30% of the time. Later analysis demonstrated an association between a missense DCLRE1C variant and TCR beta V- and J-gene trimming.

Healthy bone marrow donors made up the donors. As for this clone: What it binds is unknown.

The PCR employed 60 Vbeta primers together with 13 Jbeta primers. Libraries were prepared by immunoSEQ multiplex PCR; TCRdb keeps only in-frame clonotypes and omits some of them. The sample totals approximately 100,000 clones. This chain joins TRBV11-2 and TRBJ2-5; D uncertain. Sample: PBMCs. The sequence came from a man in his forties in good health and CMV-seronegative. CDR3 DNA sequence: TGTGCCAGCAGCTCGTACCAAGAGACCCAGTACTTC. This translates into CASSSYQETQYF.